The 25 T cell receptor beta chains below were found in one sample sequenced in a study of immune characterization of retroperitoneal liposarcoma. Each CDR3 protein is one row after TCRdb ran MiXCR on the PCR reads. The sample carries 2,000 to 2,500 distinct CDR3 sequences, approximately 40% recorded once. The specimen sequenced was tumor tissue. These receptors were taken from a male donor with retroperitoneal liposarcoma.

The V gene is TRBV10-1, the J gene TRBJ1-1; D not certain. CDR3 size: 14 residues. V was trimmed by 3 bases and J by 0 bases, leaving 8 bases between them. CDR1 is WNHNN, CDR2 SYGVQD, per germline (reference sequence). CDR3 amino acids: CASSDGSMNTEAFF. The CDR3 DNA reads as TGCGCCAGCAGTGACGGATCAATGAACACTGAAGCTTTCTTT.

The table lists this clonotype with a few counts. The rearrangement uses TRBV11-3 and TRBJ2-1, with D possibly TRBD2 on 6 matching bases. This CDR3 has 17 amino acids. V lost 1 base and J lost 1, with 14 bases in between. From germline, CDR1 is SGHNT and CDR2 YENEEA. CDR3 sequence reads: CASSLGPGAGSYNEQFF. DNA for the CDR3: TGTGCCAGCAGCTTAGGCCCCGGGGCGGGATCCTACAATGAGCAGTTCTTC.

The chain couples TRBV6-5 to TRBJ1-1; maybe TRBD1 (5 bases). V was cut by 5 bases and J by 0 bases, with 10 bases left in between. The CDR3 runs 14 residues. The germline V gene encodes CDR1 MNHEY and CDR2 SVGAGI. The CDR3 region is CASSQRQLNTEAFF. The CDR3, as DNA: TGTGCCAGCAGTCAAAGACAGTTGAACACTGAAGCTTTCTTT.

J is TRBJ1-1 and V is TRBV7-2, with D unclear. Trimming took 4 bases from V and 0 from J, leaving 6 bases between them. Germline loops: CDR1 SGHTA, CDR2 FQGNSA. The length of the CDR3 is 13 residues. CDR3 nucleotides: TGTGCCAGCAGCTCGGGGATGAACACTGAAGCTTTCTTT. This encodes CASSSGMNTEAFF.

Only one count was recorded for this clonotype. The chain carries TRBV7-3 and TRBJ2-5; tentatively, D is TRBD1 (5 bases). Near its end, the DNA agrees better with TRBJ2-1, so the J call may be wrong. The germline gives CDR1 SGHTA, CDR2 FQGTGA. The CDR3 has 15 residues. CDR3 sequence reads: CASSFQAGFDNEQFF. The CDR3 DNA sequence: TGTGCCAGCAGCTTCCAGGCAGGGTTCGACAATGAGCAGTTCTTC.

In DNA form, the CDR3 reads TGTGCCAGCAGCCAAGGTCGCGGGATCACGGAAGAGACCCAGTACTTC. Its translation: CASSQGRGITEETQYF. The gene calls are TRBV14 and TRBJ2-5; a possible D gene is TRBD2 (6 bases). The germline gives CDR1 SGHDN, CDR2 FVKESK. The length of the CDR3 is 16 residues. Trimming left V 1 base short and J 3 bases short, with 15 bases between.

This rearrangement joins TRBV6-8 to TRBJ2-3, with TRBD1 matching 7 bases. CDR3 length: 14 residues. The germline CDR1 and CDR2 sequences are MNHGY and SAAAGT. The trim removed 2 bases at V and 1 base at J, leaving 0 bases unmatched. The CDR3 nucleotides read TGTGCCAGCAGTTACGGACAGGGCACAGATACGCAGTATTTT. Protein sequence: CASSYGQGTDTQYF.

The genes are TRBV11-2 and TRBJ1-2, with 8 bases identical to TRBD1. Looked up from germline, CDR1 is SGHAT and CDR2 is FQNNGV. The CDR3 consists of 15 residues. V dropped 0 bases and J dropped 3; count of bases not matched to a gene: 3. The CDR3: CASSLDLQGDYGYTF. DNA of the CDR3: TGTGCCAGCAGCTTAGATTTACAGGGGGACTATGGCTACACCTTC.

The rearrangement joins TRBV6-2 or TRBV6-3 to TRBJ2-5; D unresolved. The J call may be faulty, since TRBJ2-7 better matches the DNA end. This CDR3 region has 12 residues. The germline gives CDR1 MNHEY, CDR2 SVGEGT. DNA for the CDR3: TGTGCCAGCAGTTCCCAAATCTACGAGCAGTACTTC. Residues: CASSSQIYEQYF.

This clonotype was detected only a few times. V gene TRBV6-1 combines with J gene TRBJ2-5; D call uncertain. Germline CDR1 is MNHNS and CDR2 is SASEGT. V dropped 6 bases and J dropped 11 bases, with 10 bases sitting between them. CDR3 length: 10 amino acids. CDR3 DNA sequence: TGTGCCAGCAGCCACGAGGCGCAGTACTTC. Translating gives CASSHEAQYF.

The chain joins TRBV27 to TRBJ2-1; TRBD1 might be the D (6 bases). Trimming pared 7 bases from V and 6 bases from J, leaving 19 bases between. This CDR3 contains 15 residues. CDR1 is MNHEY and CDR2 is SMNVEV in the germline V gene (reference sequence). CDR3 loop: CASMVSRGGLNEQFF. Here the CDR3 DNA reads TGTGCCAGCATGGTCTCCAGGGGTGGTCTCAATGAGCAGTTCTTC.

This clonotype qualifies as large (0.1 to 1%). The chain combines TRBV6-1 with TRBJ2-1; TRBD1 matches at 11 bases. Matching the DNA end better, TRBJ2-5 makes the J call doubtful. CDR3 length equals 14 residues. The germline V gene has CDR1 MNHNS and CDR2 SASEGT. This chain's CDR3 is CASSRTGGQETQYF. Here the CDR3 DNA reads TGTGCCAGCAGCCGGACAGGGGGCCAGGAGACCCAGTACTTC.

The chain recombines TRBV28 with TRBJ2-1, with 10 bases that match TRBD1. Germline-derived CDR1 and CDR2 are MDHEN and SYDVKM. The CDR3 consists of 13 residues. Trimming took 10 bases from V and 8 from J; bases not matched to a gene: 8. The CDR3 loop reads CATRGQGSHEQFF. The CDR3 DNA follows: TGTGCCACCCGGGGACAGGGGTCCCATGAGCAGTTCTTC.

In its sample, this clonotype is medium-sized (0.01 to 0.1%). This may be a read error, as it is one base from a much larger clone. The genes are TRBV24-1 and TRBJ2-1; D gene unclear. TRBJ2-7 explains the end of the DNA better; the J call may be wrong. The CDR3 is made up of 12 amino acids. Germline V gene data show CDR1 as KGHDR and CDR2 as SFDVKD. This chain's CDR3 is CATSDFRLEQYF. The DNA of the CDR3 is TGTGCCACCAGTGATTTCCGACTTGAGCAGTACTTC.

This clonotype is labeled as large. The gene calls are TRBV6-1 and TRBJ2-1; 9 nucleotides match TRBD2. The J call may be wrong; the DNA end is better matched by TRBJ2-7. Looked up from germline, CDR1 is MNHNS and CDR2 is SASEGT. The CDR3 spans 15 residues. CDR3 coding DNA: TGTGCCAGCAGGACCGGGGCGGGGGGGACCTACGAGCAGTACTTC. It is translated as CASRTGAGGTYEQYF.

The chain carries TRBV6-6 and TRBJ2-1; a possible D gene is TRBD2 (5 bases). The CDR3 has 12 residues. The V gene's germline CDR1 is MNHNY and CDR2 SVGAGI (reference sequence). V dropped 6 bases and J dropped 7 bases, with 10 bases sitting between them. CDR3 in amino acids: CASSLTRNEQFF. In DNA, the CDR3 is TGTGCCAGCAGCTTAACTAGAAATGAGCAGTTCTTC.

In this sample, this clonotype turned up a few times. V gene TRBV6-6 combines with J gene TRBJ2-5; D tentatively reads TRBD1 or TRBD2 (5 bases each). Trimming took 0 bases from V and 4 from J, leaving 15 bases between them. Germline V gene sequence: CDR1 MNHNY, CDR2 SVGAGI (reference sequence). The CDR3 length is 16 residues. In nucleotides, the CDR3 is TGTGCCAGCAGTTACTCGATCGGGGAAGGGGCAGAGACCCAGTACTTC. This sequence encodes CASSYSIGEGAETQYF.

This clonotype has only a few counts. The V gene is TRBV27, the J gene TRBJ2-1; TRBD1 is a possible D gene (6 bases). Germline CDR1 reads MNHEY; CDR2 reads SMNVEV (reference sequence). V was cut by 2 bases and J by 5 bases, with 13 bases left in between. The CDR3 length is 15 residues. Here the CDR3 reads CASSLRGQRNNEQFF. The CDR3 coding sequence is TGTGCCAGCAGTTTACGTGGACAGCGAAACAATGAGCAGTTCTTC.

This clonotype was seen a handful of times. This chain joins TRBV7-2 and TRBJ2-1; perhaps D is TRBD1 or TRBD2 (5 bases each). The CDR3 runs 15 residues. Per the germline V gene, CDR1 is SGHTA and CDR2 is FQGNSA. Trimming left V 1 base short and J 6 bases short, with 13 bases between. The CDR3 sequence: CASSLERGVSNEQFF. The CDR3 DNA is TGTGCCAGCAGCTTAGAGAGAGGGGTAAGCAATGAGCAGTTCTTC. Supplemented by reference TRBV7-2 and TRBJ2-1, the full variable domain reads GAGVSQSPSNKVTEKGKDVELRCDPISGHTALYWYRQSLGQGLEFLIYFQGNSAPDKSGLPSDRFSAERTGGSVSTLTIQRTQQEDSAVYLCASSLERGVSNEQFFGPGTRLTVL.

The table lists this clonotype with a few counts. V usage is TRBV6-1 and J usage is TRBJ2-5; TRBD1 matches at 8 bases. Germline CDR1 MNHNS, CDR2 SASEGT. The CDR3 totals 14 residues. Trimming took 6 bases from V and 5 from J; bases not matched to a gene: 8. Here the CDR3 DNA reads TGTGCCAGCAGAAGGACAGGGATTGTGGAGACCCAGTACTTC. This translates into CASRRTGIVETQYF.

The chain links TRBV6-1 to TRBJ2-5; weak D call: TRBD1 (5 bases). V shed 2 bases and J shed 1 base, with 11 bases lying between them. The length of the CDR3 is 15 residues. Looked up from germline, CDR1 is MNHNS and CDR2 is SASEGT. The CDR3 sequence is CASSETPRAQETQYF. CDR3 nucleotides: TGTGCCAGCAGTGAAACTCCCAGGGCCCAAGAGACCCAGTACTTC.

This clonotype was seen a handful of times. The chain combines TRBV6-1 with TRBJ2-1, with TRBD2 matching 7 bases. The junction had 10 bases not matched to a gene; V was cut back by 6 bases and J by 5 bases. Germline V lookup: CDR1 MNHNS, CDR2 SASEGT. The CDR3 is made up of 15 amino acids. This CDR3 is CASSRLGLADNEQFF. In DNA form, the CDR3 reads TGTGCCAGCAGCCGATTAGGGCTAGCGGACAATGAGCAGTTCTTC.

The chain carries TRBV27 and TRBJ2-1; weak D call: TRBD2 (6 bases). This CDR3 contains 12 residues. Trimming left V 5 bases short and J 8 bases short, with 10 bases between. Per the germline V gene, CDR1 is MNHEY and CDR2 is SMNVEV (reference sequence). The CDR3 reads CASSQGGDEQFF. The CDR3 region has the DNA TGTGCCAGCAGTCAGGGCGGGGATGAGCAGTTCTTC.

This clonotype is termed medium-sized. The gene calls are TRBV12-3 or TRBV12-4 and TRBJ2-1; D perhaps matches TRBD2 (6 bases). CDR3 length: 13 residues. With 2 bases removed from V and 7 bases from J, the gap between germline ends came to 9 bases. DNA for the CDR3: TGTGCCAGCAGTTTAACTAGCATGAATGAGCAGTTCTTC. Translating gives CASSLTSMNEQFF.

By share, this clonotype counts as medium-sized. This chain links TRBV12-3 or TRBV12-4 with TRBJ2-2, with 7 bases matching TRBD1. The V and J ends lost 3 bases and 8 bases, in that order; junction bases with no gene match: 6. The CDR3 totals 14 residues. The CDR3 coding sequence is TGTGCCAGCAGTTTGGCAACAGGGGCAGGGGAGCTGTTTTTT. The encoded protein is CASSLATGAGELFF.